This T cell receptor beta chain was identified during a study of T cell clonality in common variable immunodeficiency. Findings and limits, study-wide: Authors noted CVID clonality's cause needs subpopulation repertoire sequencing. Common variable immunodeficiency TCR beta sequences reportedly had fewer deletions and N-nucleotide insertions.

Produced via immunoSEQ multiplex PCR; TCRdb's table is partial and in-frame only. The sample has about 37,000 clones, none seen only once. Each donor provided roughly 4.5 to 8.5 ml of heparinized whole blood. The CDR3 consists of 14 residues. With V trimmed by 0 bases and J by 6 bases, 5 bases remained unmatched. CDR1 DFQATT and CDR2 SNEGSKA come from the germline V gene (reference sequence). The table lists this clone with many counts. Its antigen is not known. The read ends 3 residues shy of where the CDR3 ends; the end is completed using the germline J gene. The TCR sequence derives from a person aged 18 to 75 in good health. What was sequenced was peripheral blood mononuclear cells. The chain uses TRBV20-1 and TRBJ2-3, with 8 bases identical to TRBD1. The CDR3 sequence: CSARDDRGTDTQYF. CDR3 bases read: TGCAGTGCTAGAGACGACAGGGGAACCGATACG.